These 27 T cell receptor beta chains came from one sample sequenced in a study of cytomegalovirus exposure and HLA in healthy donors. The study ran its PCR with 60 Vbeta and 13 Jbeta primers. Profiling relied on immunoSEQ multiplex PCR, and the TCRdb table lists in-frame clones only, not all of them. The data contain approximately 93,000 clones, 79% of them singletons. Input material: PBMCs. Every receptor here comes from a woman aged 35 to 49 in good health and CMV-seronegative.

The chain couples TRBV11-2 to TRBJ2-5, with D possibly being TRBD1 (6 bases). The V end lost 2 bases, the J end lost 2 bases, and 15 bases lay between the germline ends. The CDR3 consists of 16 residues. CDR1 and CDR2 (germline): SGHAT, FQNNGV. CDR3 residues: CASSLNWRQGQETQYF. DNA of the CDR3: TGTGCCAGCAGCTTAAATTGGCGGCAGGGGCAAGAGACCCAGTACTTC.

The chain recombines TRBV5-1 with TRBJ2-7; 11 bases align to TRBD2. The CDR3 runs to 16 residues. The ends lost 3 bases at V and 2 bases at J; junction bases unmatched: 7. The germline V gene encodes CDR1 SGHRS and CDR2 YFSETQ. CDR3 region: CASSCRLAGTPYEQYF. The CDR3 DNA is TGCGCCAGCAGCTGCCGACTAGCGGGGACCCCCTACGAGCAGTACTTC.

The rearrangement uses TRBV5-1 and TRBJ2-5; 9 bases are shared with TRBD1. The CDR3 sequence is 16 residues long. J lost 1 base, V lost 4 bases, and 8 bases had no gene match. The germline CDR1 and CDR2 sequences are SGHRS and YFSETQ. DNA of the CDR3: TGCGCCAGCAGCCTAACGGGACAGGGAGGCCAAGAGACCCAGTACTTC. Translation: CASSLTGQGGQETQYF.

The rearrangement uses TRBV10-1 and TRBJ1-4; D gene unclear. The germline V gene has CDR1 WNHNN and CDR2 SYGVQD (reference sequence). Trimming shortened V by 6 bases and J by 4 bases, and 12 bases separated the two germline ends. The CDR3 is 14 residues long. CDR3 region: CASRVGMFNEKLFF. The CDR3 nucleotides read TGCGCCAGCAGGGTCGGGATGTTTAATGAAAAACTGTTTTTT.

This clone was seen just once. Written as DNA, the CDR3 is TGCGCCAGCAGCCTCGACAGGGAAGGAGATACGCAGTATTTT. It codes for CASSLDREGDTQYF. The rearrangement joins TRBV5-1 to TRBJ2-3; 7 bases are shared with TRBD1. CDR1 SGHRS and CDR2 YFSETQ come from the germline V gene. Trimming cost V 4 bases and J 5 bases; bases outside gene matches: 7. CDR3 size: 14 residues.

The chain carries TRBV7-6 and TRBJ2-2; 8 bases match TRBD1. This CDR3 contains 15 residues. Germline V gene lookup returns CDR1 SGHVS and CDR2 FNYEAQ. Losses at the gene ends were 5 bases for V and 3 bases for J; bases not matched to a gene: 5. Here the CDR3 reads CASSPRQGYTGELFF. The CDR3 DNA follows: TGTGCCAGCAGCCCACGACAGGGGTACACCGGGGAGCTGTTTTTT.

The chain couples TRBV29-1 to TRBJ2-1; 9 bases match TRBD1. V lost 8 bases, J lost 6 bases, and 8 bases stayed unmatched. Germline lookup yields CDR1 SQVTM and CDR2 ANQGSEA. The CDR3 sequence is 13 residues long. The CDR3 is CSHGWTGVNEQFF. CDR3 sequence (DNA): TGCAGCCACGGCTGGACAGGGGTCAATGAGCAGTTCTTC.

In its sample, this clone was seen a few times. J is TRBJ2-5 and V is TRBV7-2; the match to TRBD1 covers 7 bases. The germline CDR1 and CDR2 sequences are SGHTA and FQGNSA. J was trimmed by 2 bases and V by 5 bases; bases with no gene match: 8. The CDR3 covers 15 residues. CDR3 sequence: CASSLTRDRQETQYF. As DNA, the CDR3 is TGTGCCAGCAGCCTGACCCGGGACAGACAAGAGACCCAGTACTTC.

The CDR3 nucleotides are TGTGCCAGCAGCTTGCCCCTAGAGACCCAGTACTTC. It encodes CASSLPLETQYF. The V gene is TRBV5-4, the J gene TRBJ2-5; unclear D gene. This CDR3 spans 12 amino acids. The V gene's germline CDR1 is SGHNT and CDR2 YYREEE (reference sequence). With 1 base removed from V and 4 bases from J, the gap between germline ends came to 5 bases.

This chain links TRBV15 with TRBJ2-7, with D unclear. Per germline, CDR1 LNHNV and CDR2 YYDKDF (reference sequence). V was clipped by 5 bases and J by 4 bases, with 9 bases between them. This CDR3 has 12 residues. CDR3 residues: CATSATEYEQYF. The CDR3 DNA follows: TGTGCCACCAGCGCAACCGAGTACGAGCAGTACTTC.

This sequence joins TRBV18 and TRBJ1-1; TRBD1 matches at 7 bases. CDR3 size: 16 residues. Germline V gene sequence: CDR1 KGHSH, CDR2 LQKENI. The V segment lost 1 base and the J segment 4 bases; nucleotides outside the gene matches: 9. The CDR3 loop is CASSPQPGGEGTEAFF. CDR3 DNA: TGTGCCAGCTCACCACAACCAGGGGGTGAGGGCACTGAAGCTTTCTTT.

The V gene is TRBV30, the J gene TRBJ1-5; a possible D gene is TRBD1 (6 bases). V was cut by 4 bases and J by 6 bases, with 19 bases left in between. The V gene's germline CDR1 is GTSNPN and CDR2 SVGIG (reference sequence). The CDR3 is made up of 15 amino acids. Here the CDR3 DNA reads TGTGCCTGGACCTCGAGGGGGGGCGATGGTCAGCCCCAGCATTTT. This gives the protein CAWTSRGGDGQPQHF.

This chain joins TRBV14 and TRBJ2-1; a possible D gene is TRBD1 (6 bases). The CDR3 sequence is 16 residues long. V shed 5 bases and J shed 0 bases, with 14 bases lying between them. In germline, CDR1 is SGHDN, CDR2 FVKESK. The CDR3 is CASSATGKASYNEQFF. CDR3 coding DNA: TGTGCCAGCAGCGCTACAGGGAAGGCCTCCTACAATGAGCAGTTCTTC.

V usage is TRBV27 and J usage is TRBJ2-7; perhaps TRBD2 as D (5 bases). The CDR3 is 14 residues long. The germline CDR1 and CDR2 sequences are MNHEY and SMNVEV (reference sequence). V shed 0 bases and J shed 1 base, with 7 bases lying between them. The CDR3 here is CASSLSAVSYEQYF. The CDR3 region has the DNA TGTGCCAGCAGTTTATCAGCGGTATCCTACGAGCAGTACTTC.

The V call is TRBV28, the J call TRBJ2-7; no clear D gene. Germline loops: CDR1 MDHEN, CDR2 SYDVKM. Trimming cost V 9 bases and J 0 bases, with 15 bases left between them. The CDR3 is made up of 14 amino acids. CDR3 protein: CASRSEASSYEQYF. The CDR3 bases are TGTGCCAGTAGAAGTGAGGCGTCCTCCTACGAGCAGTACTTC.

The chain uses TRBV5-1 and TRBJ1-2; D is uncertain. Looked up from germline, CDR1 is SGHRS and CDR2 is YFSETQ. The germline V and J ends were trimmed by 0 bases and 3 bases, with 3 bases remaining between them. CDR3 length equals 12 residues. The CDR3 nucleotides are TGCGCCAGCAGCTTGGACTACTATGGCTACACCTTC. Amino acids: CASSLDYYGYTF.

The V and J genes are TRBV6-6 and TRBJ2-7; D possibly corresponds to TRBD2 (6 bases). Germline loops: CDR1 MNHNY, CDR2 SVGAGI (reference sequence). This CDR3 spans 15 amino acids. V lost 2 bases, J lost 2 bases, and 13 bases lay in between. The DNA for the CDR3 is TGTGCCAGCAGTTACGGGGGGACGGCCGCCTACGAGCAGTACTTC. It is translated as CASSYGGTAAYEQYF.

The genes are TRBV14 and TRBJ2-2; D is ambiguous. Trimming left V 4 bases short and J 0 bases short, with 3 bases between. The CDR3 is 13 residues long. Germline CDR1 reads SGHDN; CDR2 reads FVKESK. CDR3 coding DNA: TGTGCCAGCAGCCTCTCGAACACCGGGGAGCTGTTTTTT. Its translation: CASSLSNTGELFF.

The CDR3 loop is CASSHRQGFYEQYF. CDR3 in DNA: TGTGCCAGCAGCCATAGACAGGGGTTCTACGAGCAGTACTTC. J is TRBJ2-7 and V is TRBV6-5; 8 bases fit TRBD1. This CDR3 contains 14 residues. The V and J ends lost 6 bases and 3 bases, in that order; junction bases with no gene match: 7. CDR1 is MNHEY, CDR2 SVGAGI, per germline.

CDR3 region: CSVELLAKGEQFF. DNA for the CDR3: TGCAGCGTTGAACTACTAGCTAAAGGTGAGCAGTTCTTC. The chain carries TRBV29-1 and TRBJ2-1, with TRBD2 as a possible D gene (6 bases). The CDR3 runs to 13 residues. In germline, CDR1 is SQVTM, CDR2 ANQGSEA. Trimming cost V 2 bases and J 9 bases, with 14 bases left between them.

This clone appeared a few times. V is TRBV15 and J is TRBJ1-4; tentatively, D is TRBD1 (6 bases). Germline assignment: CDR1 LNHNV and CDR2 YYDKDF (reference sequence). V lost 1 base and J 12 bases, leaving 21 bases between the germline ends. The length of the CDR3 is 16 residues. In DNA, the CDR3 is TGTGCCACCAGCAGAGGCTCGAACAGGGATGCGCGGGAACTGTTTTTT. Its protein is CATSRGSNRDARELFF.

The chain employs TRBV5-1 and TRBJ2-6; D is perhaps TRBD2 (5 bases). The CDR3 has 13 residues. V was pared by 7 bases and J by 0 bases, with 5 bases between. From germline, CDR1 is SGHRS and CDR2 YFSETQ. CDR3 nucleotide sequence: TGCGCCAGCGGGAGCTCTGGGGCCAACGTCCTGACTTTC. Translated: CASGSSGANVLTF.

The V call is TRBV6-6, the J call TRBJ1-1; the match to TRBD1 covers 11 bases. With V trimmed by 4 bases and J by 3 bases, 7 bases remained unmatched. This CDR3 comprises 16 residues. The germline V gene encodes CDR1 MNHNY and CDR2 SVGAGI (reference sequence). The CDR3 sequence: CASSSTLGQGDTEAFF. The CDR3 region has the DNA TGTGCCAGCAGTTCTACCCTGGGACAGGGGGACACTGAAGCTTTCTTT.

The gene calls are TRBV28 and TRBJ2-2; TRBD1 matches at 7 bases. V lost 9 bases and J lost 4; bases outside the gene matches: 5. CDR3 length: 13 amino acids. CDR1 is MDHEN and CDR2 is SYDVKM in the germline V gene. In nucleotides, the CDR3 is TGTGCCAGTACACAGGGGTCCACCGGGGAGCTGTTTTTT. Its protein product is CASTQGSTGELFF. The full variable domain, completed using reference TRBV28 and TRBJ2-2, is DVKVTQSSRYLVKRTGEKVFLECVQDMDHENMFWYRQDPGLGLRLIYFSYDVKMKEKGDIPEGYSVSREKKERFSLILESASTNQTSMYLCASTQGSTGELFFGEGSRLTVL.

V gene TRBV6-5 combines with J gene TRBJ2-1; no firm D call. CDR3 length: 14 amino acids. Trimming cost V 2 bases and J 5 bases, with 10 bases left between them. Germline values: CDR1 MNHEY, CDR2 SVGAGI. The CDR3 loop reads CASSYRGRDNEQFF. CDR3 nucleotides: TGTGCCAGCAGTTACCGAGGCCGAGACAATGAGCAGTTCTTC.

The rearrangement uses TRBV4-2 and TRBJ1-2; 11 nucleotides agree with TRBD1. The CDR3 spans 17 residues. With V trimmed by 5 bases and J by 4 bases, 12 bases remained unmatched. The germline CDR1 and CDR2 sequences are LGHNA and YNFKEQ. CDR3 sequence reads: CASSTRTGGLDSYGYTF. In nucleotides, the CDR3 is TGTGCCAGCAGCACCCGGACAGGGGGCCTCGATTCCTATGGCTACACCTTC.

The rearrangement uses TRBV5-1 and TRBJ2-1; 9 bases map to TRBD2. The trim removed 0 bases at V and 6 bases at J, leaving 4 bases unmatched. In germline, CDR1 is SGHRS, CDR2 YFSETQ. The CDR3 runs 15 residues. The CDR3 here is CASSLGSSGVNEQFF. CDR3 sequence (DNA): TGCGCCAGCAGCTTGGGGTCTAGCGGGGTCAATGAGCAGTTCTTC.